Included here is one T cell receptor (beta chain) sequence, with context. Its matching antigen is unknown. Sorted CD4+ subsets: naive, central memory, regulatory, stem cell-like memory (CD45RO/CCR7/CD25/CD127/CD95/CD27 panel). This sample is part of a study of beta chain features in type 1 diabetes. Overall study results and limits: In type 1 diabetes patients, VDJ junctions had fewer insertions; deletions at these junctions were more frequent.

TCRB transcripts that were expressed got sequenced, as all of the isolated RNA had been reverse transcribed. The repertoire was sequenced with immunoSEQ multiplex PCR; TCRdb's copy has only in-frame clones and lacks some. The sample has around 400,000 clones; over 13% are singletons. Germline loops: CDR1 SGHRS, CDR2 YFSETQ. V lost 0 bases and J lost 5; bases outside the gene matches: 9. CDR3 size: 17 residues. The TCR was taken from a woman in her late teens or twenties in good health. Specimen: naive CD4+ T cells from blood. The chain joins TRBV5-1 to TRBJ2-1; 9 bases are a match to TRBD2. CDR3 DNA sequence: TGCGCCAGCAGCTTGGGTTTCGCTAGCGGGAAGGACAATGAGCAGTTCTTC. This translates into CASSLGFASGKDNEQFF.